This T cell receptor beta chain was sequenced during a study of OX40 agonist ivuxolimab in advanced cancers. Study-wide context: The mean age was 60 years, ranging from about 20 to 85, with over 70% of participants male. Earlier treatment with anti-PD-1, anti-PD-L1 or anti-CTLA-4 was permitted, and roughly 40% had received some. Findings of the study overall: Antigen specificity was not determined for the expanded peripheral T cells. In a subset of nonresponders, normalized T-cell clonal expansion was also low.

Regarding this clone: The antigen is unknown.

Germline V gene data show CDR1 as MNHEY and CDR2 as SMNVEV (reference sequence). The CDR3 sequence is 15 residues long. Trimming removed 4 bases from V and 6 bases from J; junction bases left unmatched: 11. Measured with immunoSEQ multiplex PCR; TCRdb has only the in-frame clones, and not every one. Among approximately 76,000 clones listed, 80% to 90% were seen once. V usage is TRBV27 and J usage is TRBJ1-1, with TRBD1 matching over 7 bases. Sequenced material: CD4+ or CD8+ T cells sorted from blood, taken in a trial of the OX40 agonist ivuxolimab. The TCR originated in an adult with an advanced solid tumor such as melanoma, head and neck, liver or kidney cancer. The CDR3 DNA reads TGTGCCAGCAGTTCTATAAACAGGGGTACAGCTGAAGCTTTCTTT. It translates to CASSSINRGTAEAFF.